This TCR beta chain originates from a study of cytomegalovirus exposure and HLA in healthy donors (dated by TCRdb to the late 2010s). Looking at the study overall: In an earlier analysis of under 750 of the donors, 276 Gb of sequence data and some 120 million unique TCR beta sequences from about 180 million T cells were reported. To decide whether each TCR beta V gene segment behaved as functional or pseudogenic, an earlier analysis of some 570 of the donors relied on high-throughput TCR beta sequencing. The number of typed donors differed by locus: roughly 629-640 for A, B, C, DRB1 and DQB1; some 500 for DQA1; 606 for DPA1; and 400 to 480 for DPB1. Across some 400 genotyped donors of the cohort, an average of about 240,000 unique TCR beta nucleotide sequences per donor were sequenced, and roughly 20% of those sequences were non-productive. Five DR-DQ haplotypes were treated as single units for association and clustering because of strong linkage in the cohort. Both class I and class II loci were covered by HLA typing, at four-digit resolution. Donor age, sex, ethnicity and CMV serostatus were collected together with the repertoire data. The genetic ancestry cluster associated with self-reported Caucasian donors included 80% to 90% of the roughly 410 genotyped donors. In a later genetic analysis, genome-wide SNP genotypes for about 55% of the roughly 700 donors were used, and that subset was treated as a discovery cohort. The aim of the study was to test whether cataloging public T cell receptors could identify signatures of past pathogen exposure. A later analysis re-analyzed previously published TCR beta repertoires from approximately 670 donors and added high-resolution HLA genotyping to study TCR occurrence patterns. An early release covering roughly 640 HLA-typed donors comprised about 310 gigabases of sequencing data and 85 million or so unique TCR sequences. The study combined high-throughput TCR immunosequencing, statistical association of individual TCRs with disease status, and machine learning to predict cytomegalovirus infection status. All discovery cohort repertoires had been generated using a single sequencing platform. In addition to the first cohort of several hundred subjects, a separate validation cohort of some 120 different subjects was used. The study profiled the T cell repertoires of more than 500 subjects by immunosequencing and related them to cytomegalovirus serostatus. Rather than using new phenotypic data, the later analysis identified candidate immune exposures from TCR beta sequences and from how often those sequences occurred across donors. Summary of the overall study and its limitations: Linkage disequilibrium might explain the correlated functional status among segregating V segments, but an unknown experimental factor could not be excluded. A later analysis found that TCR association rates varied across HLA loci, with DRB1 alleles showing the most associated TCRs and HLA-C alleles the fewest. Three of the identified cytomegalovirus-associated TCR beta chains were confirmed in vitro to be specific for cytomegalovirus antigens. According to a later analysis, parvovirus B19, influenza, CMV and Epstein-Barr virus appeared linked to several top co-occurrence clusters. A cluster of highly shared sequence variants was judged likely to represent a technical artifact of the sequencing pipeline. Broadly in line with IMGT annotations, most TCR beta V segments showed up in productive rearrangements about 87% or about 30% of the time in an earlier analysis of several hundred of the donors. The classifier was reported to diagnose cytomegalovirus status with high specificity and sensitivity in both the original and validation cohorts. The study gave a list of 150 to 200 TCR beta chains associated with cytomegalovirus. Assigning TCR associations to individual alleles was difficult when HLA alleles, especially DR and DQ, strongly co-occurred. Compared with equally common non-associated chains, HLA-associated TCR beta chains in a later analysis were more clonally expanded and had lower generation probabilities. Only TCR beta chains were sequenced in this cohort, and the absence of alpha or paired-chain data limited detectable features. It was suggested by the authors that the approach could potentially be generalized to other disease states and immunological phenotypes. Across donors, most TCR sequences were observed very rarely, whereas some public TCRs were present in many individuals. A further reported finding was that TCR beta sequences accurately predicted the HLA-A and HLA-B alleles for most subjects in the first cohort. Specific HLA alleles were associated with over 15,000 TCR beta sequences at a false discovery rate of 0.05 in a later analysis. Immune exposure information for the cohort was limited to CMV serostatus. Compared with the roughly 670-donor mean, donors in an Asian-associated ancestry cluster had fewer N-insertions in productive TCRs, according to a later genetic analysis. Some IMGT-functional V segments, including TRBV6-2 and TRBV6-3, could not be distinguished by the 87-base-pair reads and were therefore excluded. Roughly uniform sequencing depth across donors was assumed in presence/absence analyses, although this assumption may not hold. Because HLA typing was missing for some donors at each locus, association tests included only the typed subset. Because counts were too low, seventeen rarely observed V segments, including chromosome 9 orphons, were excluded from the earlier analysis of around 590 of the donors. In a later analysis, most CMV-associated TCR beta chains were found to appear HLA-restricted, with HLA associations seemingly driven largely by CMV exposure. In a later genetic analysis, a missense DCLRE1C variant was associated with V-gene and J-gene trimming of TCR beta chains, and the association was replicated in an independent cohort.

The library relied on the immunoSEQ multiplex PCR assay. For the multiplex PCR, a mixture combining 60 forward primers for TCR Vbeta segments and 13 reverse primers for TCR Jbeta segments was used. The CDR3 region of rearranged TCR beta genes was amplified from genomic DNA with a multiplex PCR assay. Amplified TCR beta libraries were sequenced as 87-base-pair reads on the Illumina HiSeq System. On the authors' methods: A later analysis tallied some 79 million unique TCR beta chains across the 640 or so repertoires, and around 10 million of those chains were shared by two or more donors. Raw reads were error-corrected and collapsed into unique sequences with a nearest-neighbor algorithm that merged closely related sequences to remove PCR and sequencing errors. To assign V, D and J gene segments, CDR3 sequences were aligned to IMGT reference sequences. For a sequence to be retained, a match of at least six nucleotides to both a V gene segment and a J gene segment was required. Rearrangements were classified as productive when the CDR3 lacked stop codons and remained in frame with V and J, and all other rearrangements were classified as non-productive. CDR3 was defined by IMGT convention, running from the second conserved V-encoded cysteine to the conserved J-encoded phenylalanine. The earlier analysis of around 640 of the donors excluded sequences that lacked an unambiguous match to a single V gene segment. In an earlier analysis of around 600 of the donors, V segments were called functional above 56.7% productive rearrangements and were called segregating when the between-donor standard deviation exceeded 5%. A statistical classification framework was built to diagnose cytomegalovirus status from the catalog of TCR beta chain sequences. A later analysis assigned V and J genes by comparing TCR nucleotide sequences with IMGT/GENE-DB human TR gene sequences. Using the TCRdist pipeline, a later analysis assigned CDR3 sequences along with most-parsimonious VDJ recombination scenarios. In a later analysis, every TCR beta chain was defined by the combination of its CDR3 amino acid sequence and its V-gene family, and reads without a unique V-gene family were dropped. As a way to deal with suspected cross-contamination and a sequencing artifact, a later analysis dropped 592 nucleotide sequences that were highly shared and had low generation probability. In a later analysis, a clonal expansion index for each public chain was calculated from normalized within-repertoire ranks of inferred template counts. A later analysis computed generation probabilities with a VDJ recombination model fitted to out-of-frame rearrangements, and checked the results against IGoR. A later analysis scored TCR-TCR, TCR-HLA and TCR-CMV co-occurrence with hypergeometric tests, applying a repertoire-size bias correction to TCR pairs. To estimate false discovery rates, a later analysis permuted the HLA or CMV assignments 20 times. In a later analysis, co-occurring TCRs were grouped using DBSCAN, and TCRdist sequence similarity was added for clustering within HLA-allele-positive subsets. For co-occurrence clustering, repertoires with fewer than 30,000 or more than 120,000 public chains were excluded, along with four to six repertoires with anomalous nucleotide sharing. Held by TCRdb, this immuneACCESS table contains in-frame sequences only and omits some clones. Under half of the omission traces to an unresolved V gene where checked; the cause of the rest is unknown. D and trimming were read from the DNA, whereas the V and J calls and clone size are those reported in that table. This sample holds approximately 140,000 clones; over 70% were observed only once. The leading ten clones occupy 3% to 4% of the sample.

The cohort comprised 670 or so healthy bone marrow donors. At the time of sampling, all cohort members were nominally healthy, though unrecorded immune exposures were likely present. The donor was CMV seronegative and belonged to the group of 320 or so seronegative cohort members. A peripheral blood sample was collected from each donor, and TCR beta sequencing was performed on peripheral blood mononuclear cells. The Qiagen DNeasy Blood Extraction Kit was used to extract genomic DNA from the blood cell samples. Regarding this clone: What this receptor recognizes is not known. No much larger clone exists at a distance of one base, and base qualities are not known.

In the germline V gene, CDR1 corresponds to MNHNS and CDR2 to SASEGT. The V end gives up 2 bases and the J end 0 bases, leaving 7 bases in the junction not matched to a gene. The CDR3 sequence holds 16 residues, the cysteine and phenylalanine included. Of all the DNA, just the CDR3 is kept, 48 bases in frame from base 1. The clonotype was recovered from a woman between 40 and 55 years old in good health and CMV-seronegative. The sequence is built from TRBV6-1 and TRBJ2-7; 7 nucleotides in the junction match TRBD1. Source material: PBMCs. The DNA sequence is TGTGCCAGCAGTGAACCGACGGACAGGAGCTCCTACGAGCAGTACTTC. Protein translation: CASSEPTDRSSYEQYF.